The 23 T cell receptor beta chains below come from one sample, sequenced in a study of blood T cell repertoires in COVID-19. Only in-frame clones appear in the TCRdb table, and some are missing; sequencing was by immunoSEQ multiplex PCR. The table has about 240,000 clones, about four fifths seen once. The sequenced material came from peripheral blood. The receptors come from a woman of 80 years or more with acute or convalescent COVID-19.

V usage is TRBV7-3 and J usage is TRBJ2-5, with D perhaps matching TRBD2 (5 bases). Germline values: CDR1 SGHTA, CDR2 FQGTGA. V shed 2 bases and J shed 4 bases, with 11 bases lying between them. The CDR3 extends over 14 amino acids. As DNA, the CDR3 is TGTGCCAGCAGCTTACGGAGGTGGGGAGAGACCCAGTACTTC. Translation gives CASSLRRWGETQYF.

This clone has a handful of counts. The rearrangement uses TRBV7-8 and TRBJ2-1; the match to TRBD2 covers 10 bases. V shed 4 bases, J shed 7 bases, and the junction held 13 bases outside the gene matches. The CDR3 spans 17 residues. Germline values: CDR1 SGHVS, CDR2 FQNEAQ. CDR3 in amino acids: CASSSPTTSGVRNEQFF. Here the CDR3 DNA reads TGTGCCAGCAGCTCCCCTACCACTAGCGGGGTGCGAAATGAGCAGTTCTTC.

DNA for the CDR3: TGTGCCAGCAGTTCACCGCCCAACTTTGGGCGCGCTTTCTTT. It encodes CASSSPPNFGRAFF. The rearrangement links TRBV6-2 or TRBV6-3 to TRBJ1-1, with D uncertain. The CDR3 contains 14 residues. Germline CDR1 reads MNHEY; CDR2 reads SVGEGT. V was cut by 4 bases and J by 11 bases, with 20 bases left in between.

The V gene is TRBV6-5, the J gene TRBJ2-3, with TRBD1 matching 9 bases. This CDR3 is built from 13 residues. Germline CDR1 and CDR2: MNHEY and SVGAGI. J lost 2 bases, V lost 10 bases, and 4 bases had no gene match. The CDR3: CATGDRATDTQYF. The CDR3 DNA sequence: TGTGCCACCGGGGACAGGGCCACAGATACGCAGTATTTT.

The V and J genes are TRBV5-8 and TRBJ1-6; tentatively, D is TRBD1 (5 bases). Germline V lookup: CDR1 SGHTS, CDR2 YDEGEE. CDR3 length: 16 amino acids. V lost 4 bases, J lost 8 bases, and 19 bases lay in between. The CDR3, as DNA: TGTGCCAGCAGCCCGCCCTGGGCAGGGCTCCATTCACCCCTCCACTTT. Translating gives CASSPPWAGLHSPLHF.

The V call is TRBV6-5, the J call TRBJ1-2; 7 positions agree with TRBD1. CDR1 and CDR2 (germline): MNHEY, SVGAGI. With 7 bases clipped from V and 0 bases from J, the junction kept 8 bases outside the gene matches. CDR3 size: 15 residues. The CDR3 sequence is CASTSDRAANYGYTF. For the CDR3, the DNA is TGTGCCAGCACCTCAGACAGGGCAGCTAACTATGGCTACACCTTC.

Concerning this clone: This sample also contains other DNA sequences that code for the same CDR3. This rearrangement joins TRBV28 to TRBJ1-5; 10 bases match TRBD1. Germline loops: CDR1 MDHEN, CDR2 SYDVKM. J lost 4 bases, V lost 5 bases, and 8 bases had no gene match. The CDR3 runs to 16 residues. This CDR3 reads CASSPHGQGGNQPQHF. CDR3 nucleotides: TGTGCCAGCAGTCCCCATGGACAGGGGGGGAATCAGCCCCAGCATTTT.

The V call is TRBV5-5, the J call TRBJ2-7; D remains unclear. The CDR3 loop spans 13 amino acids. Trimming cost V 0 bases and J 5 bases, with 9 bases left between them. The germline V gene encodes CDR1 SGHKS and CDR2 YYEKEE (reference sequence). The CDR3 is CASSLVIGDEQYF. CDR3 nucleotide sequence: TGTGCCAGCAGCTTGGTGATCGGAGACGAGCAGTACTTC.

The chain couples TRBV28 to TRBJ1-1; 7 nucleotides line up with TRBD1. V trimming: 5 bases; J trimming: 1 base; junction bases outside the gene matches: 7. Germline V gene data show CDR1 as MDHEN and CDR2 as SYDVKM. The CDR3 is 15 residues long. CDR3 bases: TGTGCCAGCAGTCACGGAGGGGGCAGGAACACTGAAGCTTTCTTT. Translation: CASSHGGGRNTEAFF.

The J gene is TRBJ1-3, the V gene TRBV7-9; D perhaps matches TRBD1 (5 bases). Trimming left V 3 bases short and J 0 bases short, with 9 bases between. The CDR3 consists of 15 residues. Germline V gene sequence: CDR1 SEHNR, CDR2 FQNEAQ (reference sequence). CDR3 nucleotide sequence: TGTGCCAGCAGCTTGGACACCTCCTCTGGAAACACCATATATTTT. It translates to CASSLDTSSGNTIYF. The complete variable domain, with remaining parts taken from reference TRBV7-9 and TRBJ1-3, reads DTGVSQNPRHKITKRGQNVTFRCDPISEHNRLYWYRQTLGQGPEFLTYFQNEAQLEKSRLLSDRFSAERPKGSFSTLEIQRTEQGDSAMYLCASSLDTSSGNTIYFGEGSWLTVV.

The rearrangement uses TRBV10-3 and TRBJ1-6, with D possibly being TRBD1 (6 bases). In germline, CDR1 is ENHRY, CDR2 SYGVKD. V lost 4 bases to trimming and J lost 8 bases, with 15 bases between them. The CDR3 is made up of 15 amino acids. The CDR3 DNA reads TGTGCCATCAGTGTTAGGGACAAGACCTATTCACCCCTCCACTTT. Its protein product is CAISVRDKTYSPLHF.

The CDR3 DNA reads TGTGCCAGCAGTCCAACTAGCGGGGGGGCCCACATTGAGCAGTTCTTC. Translating gives CASSPTSGGAHIEQFF. This chain uses TRBV28 with TRBJ2-1, with 13 bases aligning to TRBD2. Germline CDR1 is MDHEN and CDR2 is SYDVKM. V lost 5 bases to trimming and J lost 9 bases; unmatched junction nucleotides: 10. The CDR3 has 16 residues. Variable domain in full (rest from reference TRBV28 and TRBJ2-1): DVKVTQSSRYLVKRTGEKVFLECVQDMDHENMFWYRQDPGLGLRLIYFSYDVKMKEKGDIPEGYSVSREKKERFSLILESASTNQTSMYLCASSPTSGGAHIEQFFGPGTRLTVL.

This clone occurred a few times. The chain uses TRBV4-2 and TRBJ2-7; 9 bases match TRBD2. The germline gives CDR1 LGHNA, CDR2 YNFKEQ. This CDR3 is 14 amino acids long. The trim removed 10 bases at V and 0 bases at J, leaving 7 bases unmatched. The CDR3: CATSLAGTSYEQYF. In nucleotides, the CDR3 is TGTGCCACCTCCCTAGCGGGAACCTCCTACGAGCAGTACTTC.

This clone was observed a single time. The CDR3 DNA follows: TGTGCCAGCAGTTTCGTGGGCCCGAGCTCCTATAATTCACCCCTCCACTTT. This codes for CASSFVGPSSYNSPLHF. J is TRBJ1-6 and V is TRBV27; D remains unclear. CDR1 is MNHEY and CDR2 is SMNVEV in the germline V gene (reference sequence). The CDR3 is 17 residues long. Trimming cost V 3 bases and J 0 bases, with 12 bases left between them.

This clone was observed a few times. J is TRBJ1-5 and V is TRBV4-2, with 7 bases aligning to TRBD1. CDR1 is LGHNA and CDR2 is YNFKEQ in the germline V gene. Germline trimming cut 1 base from V and 4 bases from J; bases unmatched to any gene: 7. The CDR3 contains 16 residues. This chain's CDR3 is CASSQVVAGGNQPQHF. CDR3 nucleotides: TGTGCCAGCAGCCAAGTAGTGGCAGGGGGTAATCAGCCCCAGCATTTT.

V and J are TRBV5-4 and TRBJ1-2, with 10 bases fitting TRBD1. CDR1 SGHNT and CDR2 YYREEE come from the germline V gene (reference sequence). The CDR3 has 13 amino acids. Unmatched junction bases numbered 5, after V lost 4 bases and J lost 8 bases. The DNA for the CDR3 is TGTGCCAGCAGCCGGGGACAGGGGAACGGCTACACCTTC. This gives the protein CASSRGQGNGYTF.

This clone has only a few counts. This chain uses TRBV7-2 with TRBJ1-6, with 10 bases identical to TRBD1. Germline V gives CDR1 SGHTA, CDR2 FQGNSA. The CDR3 is 15 amino acids. The trim removed 5 bases at V and 10 bases at J, leaving 8 bases unmatched. CDR3 protein: CASSQKGTGASPLHF. CDR3 DNA sequence: TGTGCCAGCAGCCAAAAAGGGACAGGGGCGTCACCCCTCCACTTT.

V is TRBV28 and J is TRBJ1-6; D might be TRBD1 (5 bases). Trimming cost V 5 bases and J 0 bases, with 14 bases left between them. This CDR3 is 17 amino acids long. Germline CDR1 MDHEN, CDR2 SYDVKM. The chain's CDR3 is CASSPPDTSSYNSPLHF. The CDR3 DNA reads as TGTGCCAGCAGTCCCCCGGACACGAGCTCCTATAATTCACCCCTCCACTTT.

This clone was seen only a few times. Written as DNA, the CDR3 is TGTGCCAGCAGCTTGCGTAATGAAAAACTGTTTTTT. Translating it yields CASSLRNEKLFF. V gene TRBV5-4 combines with J gene TRBJ1-4; no reliable D call. V was trimmed by 1 base and J by 4 bases, leaving 2 bases between them. The CDR3 spans 12 residues. Germline CDR1 is SGHNT and CDR2 is YYREEE (reference sequence). Combining the CDR3 with reference TRBV5-4 and TRBJ1-4 gives the whole variable domain ETGVTQSPTHLIKTRGQQVTLRCSSQSGHNTVSWYQQALGQGPQFIFQYYREEENGRGNFPPRFSGLQFPNYSSELNVNALELDDSALYLCASSLRNEKLFFGSGTQLSVL.

The chain uses TRBV5-4 and TRBJ1-1; 7 bases are shared with TRBD1. V trimming: 0 bases; J trimming: 0 bases; junction bases outside the gene matches: 5. The CDR3 is 16 amino acids. The germline gives CDR1 SGHNT, CDR2 YYREEE (reference sequence). As DNA, the CDR3 is TGTGCCAGCAGCTTGGTGGGACAGAGCATGAACACTGAAGCTTTCTTT. Amino acids: CASSLVGQSMNTEAFF.

The chain couples TRBV7-2 to TRBJ2-1; TRBD1 might be the D (5 bases). The CDR3 covers 15 residues. Trimming stripped 2 bases from V and 0 bases from J, with 8 bases between. The germline V gene encodes CDR1 SGHTA and CDR2 FQGNSA. CDR3: CASSLRGTSYNEQFF. CDR3 coding DNA: TGTGCCAGCAGCTTAAGGGGAACCTCCTACAATGAGCAGTTCTTC. Supplemented by reference TRBV7-2 and TRBJ2-1, the full variable domain reads GAGVSQSPSNKVTEKGKDVELRCDPISGHTALYWYRQSLGQGLEFLIYFQGNSAPDKSGLPSDRFSAERTGGSVSTLTIQRTQQEDSAVYLCASSLRGTSYNEQFFGPGTRLTVL.

The chain uses TRBV19 and TRBJ1-2; possible D gene TRBD1, 5 bases. V was pared by 3 bases and J by 1 base, with 12 bases between. The germline V gene has CDR1 LNHDA and CDR2 SQIVND (reference sequence). This CDR3 has 15 residues. The CDR3 loop reads CASSIGQGFNYGYTF. DNA of the CDR3: TGTGCCAGTAGTATTGGGCAGGGTTTTAACTATGGCTACACCTTC. Based on the CDR3 plus reference TRBV19 and TRBJ1-2, the full variable domain is DGGITQSPKYLFRKEGQNVTLSCEQNLNHDAMYWYRQDPGQGLRLIYYSQIVNDFQKGDIAEGYSVSREKKESFPLTVTSAQKNPTAFYLCASSIGQGFNYGYTFGSGTRLTVV.

The V gene is TRBV3-1 (or the pseudogene TRBV3-2), the J gene TRBJ1-3, with D perhaps TRBD1 (5 bases). The CDR3 runs 16 residues. The V gene's germline CDR1 is LGHDT and CDR2 YNNKEL (reference sequence). Trimming shortened V by 1 base and J by 1 base, and 11 bases separated the two germline ends. CDR3 in amino acids: CASSQGGGTSGNTIYF. The CDR3, as DNA: TGTGCCAGCAGCCAAGGGGGCGGGACTTCTGGAAACACCATATATTTT.